Given below is one T cell receptor (beta chain) in context. CDR1 is SGHTA, CDR2 FQGNSA, per germline. V was pared by 1 base and J by 2 bases, with 15 bases between. The CDR3 consists of 16 residues. The method was immunoSEQ multiplex PCR; TCRdb's version includes in-frame clones alone and lacks a portion of them. Of over 65,000 clones listed, 80% to 90% are singletons. The data originate from a study of blood T cell repertoires in COVID-19. Study-wide context: Acute and convalescent COVID-19 specimens originated in the United States, Italy and Spain. T cells, B-cell-depleted T cells, or PBMCs supplied cDNA or gDNA.

The chain employs TRBV7-2 and TRBJ2-7; D possibly corresponds to TRBD1 (5 bases). This clonotype was sampled from a human donor in a cohort sampled during active COVID-19. Sequencing was done on a sample of peripheral blood. The CDR3 loop reads CASSLGSGFLPYEQYF. Written as DNA, the CDR3 is TGTGCCAGCAGCTTAGGATCAGGGTTCCTACCCTACGAGCAGTACTTC.